The T cell receptor (beta chain) described here comes from a study of T cell responses to AZD1222 COVID-19 vaccine. General study results and limits: Repertoires were obtained solely post-peak T cell response. Spike regions recognized by vaccine-associated CD4 TCRs spanned the protein, led by 160-218 and 743-854. The donor cohort was predominantly white British with a female majority, and clonal diversity may have been underestimated.

TCRdb keeps only in-frame clones here, not all; method: immunoSEQ multiplex PCR. The sample yields 45,000 to 50,000 clones, about 91% seen once. Comments on this clone: The antigen is unknown.

Sequenced material: peripheral blood, taken 28 days after the second AZD1222 dose. This TCR came from an adult who received the AZD1222 COVID-19 vaccine.

The CDR3 nucleotides read TGCGCCAGCAGCTTCCAACTAGCGGGGACTAGCACAGATACGCAGTATTTT. Encoded protein: CASSFQLAGTSTDTQYF. The V gene is TRBV5-1, the J gene TRBJ2-3, with 10 bases lining up with TRBD2. CDR3 length: 17 amino acids. The trim removed 2 bases at V and 0 bases at J, leaving 6 bases unmatched. The germline CDR1 and CDR2 sequences are SGHRS and YFSETQ.